The 18 T cell receptor beta chains reported below all come from one sample, sequenced in a study of control samples from healthy donors and cancer patients. Assay used: immunoSEQ multiplex PCR; TCRdb lists only in-frame clones, some missing. The table has roughly 28,000 clones, around 79% seen once. The source material was PBMCs. These receptor sequences come from a man in his sixties with head and neck cancer.

J is TRBJ2-7 and V is TRBV10-1, with D uncertain. The germline V gene has CDR1 WNHNN and CDR2 SYGVQD (reference sequence). The CDR3 contains 15 residues. Trimming removed 0 bases at V and 0 bases at J, with 9 bases between. The CDR3 region has the DNA TGCGCCAGCAGTGAGTCGACCTGGGGCTCCTACGAGCAGTACTTC. As protein: CASSESTWGSYEQYF.

The J gene is TRBJ1-3, the V gene TRBV7-2; 7 positions match TRBD1. J gave up 4 bases and V 5 bases, and 11 bases lay outside the gene matches. The CDR3 totals 16 residues. Germline V gene sequence: CDR1 SGHTA, CDR2 FQGNSA. This CDR3 reads CASSPRQGRGGNTIYF. The DNA for the CDR3 is TGTGCCAGCAGCCCTAGACAGGGACGTGGAGGAAACACCATATATTTT. The full variable domain, its missing parts supplied by reference TRBV7-2 and TRBJ1-3, is GAGVSQSPSNKVTEKGKDVELRCDPISGHTALYWYRQSLGQGLEFLIYFQGNSAPDKSGLPSDRFSAERTGGSVSTLTIQRTQQEDSAVYLCASSPRQGRGGNTIYFGEGSWLTVV.

This clone has just a few counts. V and J are TRBV7-9 and TRBJ1-1, with 9 bases identical to TRBD1. The CDR3 has 13 amino acids. The trim removed 4 bases at V and 10 bases at J, leaving 7 bases unmatched. Germline V gene lookup returns CDR1 SEHNR and CDR2 FQNEAQ (reference sequence). As DNA, the CDR3 is TGTGCCAGCAGCTCCACAGGGGGCTTTGGAGCTTTCTTT. Translating it yields CASSSTGGFGAFF. The entire variable domain, with the rest obtained from reference TRBV7-9 and TRBJ1-1, is as follows: DTGVSQNPRHKITKRGQNVTFRCDPISEHNRLYWYRQTLGQGPEFLTYFQNEAQLEKSRLLSDRFSAERPKGSFSTLEIQRTEQGDSAMYLCASSSTGGFGAFFGQGTRLTVV.

V is TRBV15 and J is TRBJ1-5; perhaps TRBD1 as D (6 bases). The CDR3 sequence is 14 residues long. CDR1 and CDR2 from the germline V gene are LNHNV and YYDKDF (reference sequence). V lost 7 bases, J lost 2 bases, and 12 bases lay in between. The CDR3 reads CATTKGGGNQPQHF. Here the CDR3 DNA reads TGTGCCACCACGAAGGGGGGCGGCAATCAGCCCCAGCATTTT.

This chain links TRBV10-1 with TRBJ2-2, with 9 bases identical to TRBD1. CDR1 and CDR2 from the germline V gene are WNHNN and SYGVQD (reference sequence). The CDR3 spans 19 residues. The ends lost 7 bases at V and 6 bases at J; junction bases unmatched: 21. The CDR3, as DNA: TGCGCCAGCACCGATAGAACCTCAGGAGCTCGACAGGGGGCCGGGGAGCTGTTTTTT. This codes for CASTDRTSGARQGAGELFF.

This clone has only one observation. V usage is TRBV29-1 and J usage is TRBJ1-2; D is ambiguous. This CDR3 is built from 11 residues. Trimming stripped 4 bases from V and 3 bases from J, with 6 bases between. Germline assignment: CDR1 SQVTM and CDR2 ANQGSEA. CDR3 nucleotides: TGCAGCGTTGTTCGAGACTATGGCTACACCTTC. Amino acid sequence: CSVVRDYGYTF.

CDR3 in amino acids: CATTPTSGANVLTF. CDR3 DNA sequence: TGTGCCACCACGCCAACCTCTGGGGCCAACGTCCTGACTTTC. The chain carries TRBV7-9 and TRBJ2-6, with D uncertain. The CDR3 spans 14 residues. The V and J ends lost 10 bases and 0 bases respectively, with 10 bases between them. The V gene's germline CDR1 is SEHNR and CDR2 FQNEAQ (reference sequence).

The chain uses TRBV5-4 and TRBJ2-1, with 11 bases lining up with TRBD2. The CDR3 runs 15 residues. V lost 5 bases to trimming and J lost 3 bases; unmatched junction nucleotides: 4. Per germline, CDR1 SGHNT and CDR2 YYREEE (reference sequence). CDR3 bases: TGTGCCAGCAGTTTCGGGACTAGCGGCTACAATGAGCAGTTCTTC. Translating gives CASSFGTSGYNEQFF. The full variable domain, its missing parts supplied by reference TRBV5-4 and TRBJ2-1, is ETGVTQSPTHLIKTRGQQVTLRCSSQSGHNTVSWYQQALGQGPQFIFQYYREEENGRGNFPPRFSGLQFPNYSSELNVNALELDDSALYLCASSFGTSGYNEQFFGPGTRLTVL.

The chain joins TRBV6-1 to TRBJ1-1, with 9 bases that match TRBD1. V lost 8 bases and J lost 12; bases outside the gene matches: 22. The CDR3 length is 16 residues. Germline-derived CDR1 and CDR2 are MNHNS and SASEGT. The CDR3 here is CASGGVAGQGKTKTFF. The CDR3 DNA is TGTGCCAGCGGTGGGGTTGCGGGACAGGGAAAGACGAAAACTTTCTTT.

The sample holds a few counts of this clone. The chain combines TRBV5-6 with TRBJ2-1; D gene uncertain. This CDR3 comprises 15 residues. Germline V gene lookup returns CDR1 SGHDT and CDR2 YYEEEE. V dropped 4 bases and J dropped 0 bases, with 11 bases sitting between them. The CDR3 is CASSRAAGSYNEQFF. CDR3 bases: TGTGCCAGCAGCCGGGCGGCAGGCTCCTACAATGAGCAGTTCTTC.

The genes are TRBV29-1 and TRBJ1-2; D is possibly TRBD1 (5 bases). Per the germline V gene, CDR1 is SQVTM and CDR2 is ANQGSEA. With 3 bases removed from V and 8 bases from J, the gap between germline ends came to 16 bases. The CDR3 is made up of 13 amino acids. The CDR3 DNA reads TGCAGCGTTGATGGGCAGGGCCTTTGGGGCTACACCTTC. It codes for CSVDGQGLWGYTF.

V usage is TRBV5-1 and J usage is TRBJ1-5, with D unresolved. Trimming cost V 0 bases and J 7 bases, with 8 bases left between them. The germline CDR1 and CDR2 sequences are SGHRS and YFSETQ. CDR3 length equals 13 residues. The CDR3 is CASSLGAGQPQHF. CDR3 DNA: TGCGCCAGCAGCTTGGGCGCGGGACAGCCCCAGCATTTT.

The CDR3 loop reads CASSQDLLNEQYF. The CDR3 nucleotides read TGTGCCAGCAGCCAAGATTTACTAAACGAGCAGTACTTC. The rearrangement joins TRBV4-2 to TRBJ2-7; D remains ambiguous. Trimming removed 0 bases at V and 5 bases at J, with 8 bases between. The germline CDR1 and CDR2 sequences are LGHNA and YNFKEQ. The CDR3 runs 13 residues.

By share of the sample, this clone is medium-sized. The chain combines TRBV9 with TRBJ2-7; 7 positions agree with TRBD2. CDR1 SGDLS and CDR2 YYNGEE come from the germline V gene. J lost 4 bases, V lost 3 bases, and 4 bases had no gene match. The CDR3 sequence is 13 residues long. The CDR3 DNA is TGTGCCAGCAGCGGGGAGGGCGATTACGAGCAGTACTTC. Protein product: CASSGEGDYEQYF.

V is TRBV19 and J is TRBJ2-4, with 9 bases fitting TRBD1. The V gene's germline CDR1 is LNHDA and CDR2 SQIVND (reference sequence). V was pared by 3 bases and J by 2 bases, with 17 bases of the junction left unmatched. The CDR3 length is 20 residues. In DNA form, the CDR3 reads TGTGCCAGTAGTATCGCCGGGACTCGGACAGGGGAGGTTTCCAAAAACATTCAGTACTTC. Residues: CASSIAGTRTGEVSKNIQYF.

The rearrangement links TRBV29-1 to TRBJ2-2, with TRBD2 matching over 12 bases. The germline V gene has CDR1 SQVTM and CDR2 ANQGSEA. This CDR3 has 15 amino acids. The J segment lost 7 bases and the V segment lost 6 bases, leaving 9 bases of the junction unmatched. The CDR3 region is CSVPRLAGADGELFF. Here the CDR3 DNA reads TGCAGCGTCCCCCGACTAGCGGGAGCTGACGGGGAGCTGTTTTTT.

The chain couples TRBV4-2 to TRBJ2-1, with 11 bases aligning to TRBD1. Germline V lookup: CDR1 LGHNA, CDR2 YNFKEQ. The CDR3 loop spans 16 amino acids. The trim removed 1 base at V and 8 bases at J, leaving 7 bases unmatched. CDR3 residues: CASSQVSGQGAHEQFF. DNA of the CDR3: TGTGCCAGCAGCCAAGTTTCCGGACAGGGGGCTCATGAGCAGTTCTTC.

The chain uses TRBV3-1 (or the pseudogene TRBV3-2) and TRBJ2-2, with 12 positions matching TRBD2. The CDR3 sequence is 16 residues long. The germline V gene encodes CDR1 LGHDT and CDR2 YNNKEL (reference sequence). V trimming: 3 bases; J trimming: 6 bases; junction bases outside the gene matches: 5. CDR3 sequence: CASSQTSGSDAGELFF. For the CDR3, the DNA is TGTGCCAGCAGCCAGACTAGCGGGAGTGACGCCGGGGAGCTGTTTTTT.